A single sample is the source of the 4 T cell receptor beta chains below, sequenced in a study of identical twins. MiXCR was run by TCRdb on the 5' RACE reads, yielding one entry per CDR3 protein. The sample includes about 150,000 distinct CDR3 sequences, around 3.5% seen only once; the top ten take roughly 8%. Sequencing used memory T cells sorted from blood. The receptors stem from a man younger than 35 in good health.

This clonotype was detected only a few times. V usage is TRBV6-1 and J usage is TRBJ2-2, with TRBD2 as a possible D gene (6 bases). CDR3 length: 17 amino acids. V lost 4 bases, J lost 4 bases, and 19 bases lay in between. CDR1 MNHNS and CDR2 SASEGT come from the germline V gene. The CDR3 sequence: CASSAPHTGAPTGELFF. The DNA of the CDR3 is TGTGCCAGCAGTGCCCCCCATACGGGAGCTCCCACCGGGGAGCTGTTTTTT.

This clonotype appeared many times. The V and J genes are TRBV4-3 and TRBJ2-1; TRBD2 aligns across 12 bases. The CDR3 spans 17 residues. V shed 0 bases and J 5 bases; nucleotides not matched to a gene: 5. In germline, CDR1 is LGHNA, CDR2 YSLEER. CDR3 nucleotide sequence: TGCGCCAGCAGCCAAGAGCTAGCGGGAGGGCAGCACAATGAGCAGTTCTTC. The encoded protein is CASSQELAGGQHNEQFF.

This clonotype has at least ten counts. For the CDR3, the DNA is TGCAGTGCACCCTGGTCGAACACCGGGGAGCTGTTTTTT. Encoded protein: CSAPWSNTGELFF. The chain is built from TRBV20-1 and TRBJ2-2, with D uncertain. Trimming left V 6 bases short and J 0 bases short, with 8 bases between. The V gene's germline CDR1 is DFQATT and CDR2 SNEGSKA (reference sequence). This CDR3 comprises 13 residues.

This clonotype was counted at least ten times. CDR3 in amino acids: CASSEGQPQETQYF. DNA for the CDR3: TGTGCCAGCAGCGAGGGACAGCCCCAAGAGACCCAGTACTTC. This chain links TRBV7-9 with TRBJ2-5, with TRBD1 identical over 7 bases. J gave up 1 base and V 5 bases, and 4 bases lay outside the gene matches. Germline CDR1 reads SEHNR; CDR2 reads FQNEAQ (reference sequence). CDR3 length: 14 residues.